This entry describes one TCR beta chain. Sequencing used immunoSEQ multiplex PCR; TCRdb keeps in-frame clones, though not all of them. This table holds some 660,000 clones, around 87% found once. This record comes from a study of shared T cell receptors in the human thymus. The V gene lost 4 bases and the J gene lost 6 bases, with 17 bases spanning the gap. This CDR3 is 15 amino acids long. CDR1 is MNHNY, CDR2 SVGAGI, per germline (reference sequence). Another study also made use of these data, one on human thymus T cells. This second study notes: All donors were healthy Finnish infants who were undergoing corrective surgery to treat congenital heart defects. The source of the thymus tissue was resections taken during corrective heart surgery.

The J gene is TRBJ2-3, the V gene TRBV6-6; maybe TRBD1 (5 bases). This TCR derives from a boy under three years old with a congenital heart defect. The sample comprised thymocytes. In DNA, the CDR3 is TGTGCCAGCAGTTTCCGACAGTCCCACGGCGATACGCAGTATTTT. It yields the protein CASSFRQSHGDTQYF.